This T cell receptor beta chain was sequenced for a study of blood T cell repertoires in COVID-19. As for the study in general: Spain, Italy and the United States supplied samples that represented acute and convalescent COVID-19. T cells, B-cell-depleted T cells, or PBMCs supplied cDNA or gDNA.

Followed longitudinally, the Seattle patients had been enrolled during active infection. Original analysis: Researchers report that nucleated cell counts were estimated from reference gene primer amplification. The protocol was immunoSEQ multiplex PCR, while the TCRdb copy is restricted to in-frame clones and leaves out a portion. That table supplies the V and J calls and clone size; D and trimming were determined from the DNA. Among around 270,000 clones listed, roughly 84% were seen once. Germline V lookup: CDR1 SGHDN, CDR2 FVKESK. V lost 3 bases, J lost 8 bases, and 19 bases lay in between. The CDR3 length is 16 residues.

This chain joins TRBV14 and TRBJ1-4; a weak D match, TRBD1 (6 bases). Sequencing was performed on peripheral blood. The receptor was isolated from a human donor with COVID-19, enrolled during active disease. The donor label of this sample is uncertain. The CDR3: CASSHNREGEVEKLFF. As DNA, the CDR3 is TGTGCCAGCAGCCACAACAGGGAGGGTGAGGTGGAAAAACTGTTTTTT.